This TCR beta chain was documented in a study of blood T cell repertoires in COVID-19. Assay: immunoSEQ multiplex PCR; the TCRdb copy retains only in-frame clones and omits some. The table shows 250,000 to 350,000 clones, with 90% occurring only once. The sample taken for sequencing was PBMCs or T cells enriched from blood (not recorded which). The sequence derives from a woman aged 30 to 39 who had recovered from COVID-19.

The CDR3 DNA follows: TGTGCCATCAGTGAGTCGGGGGGTACAGATACGCAGTATTTT. It is translated as CAISESGGTDTQYF. This chain connects TRBV10-3 to TRBJ2-3, with D tentatively TRBD2 (6 bases). Trimming left V 0 bases short and J 3 bases short, with 7 bases between. Per germline, CDR1 ENHRY and CDR2 SYGVKD. This CDR3 comprises 14 residues.